The 20 T cell receptor beta chains below were found in one sample sequenced in a study of blood T cell repertoires in COVID-19. Assay used: immunoSEQ multiplex PCR; TCRdb lists only in-frame clones, some missing. The sample lists about 100,000 clones, around four fifths occurring once. Material for sequencing was peripheral blood. These receptors were obtained from a human donor in a cohort sampled during active COVID-19.

The chain carries TRBV4-2 and TRBJ1-2; weak D call: TRBD1 (6 bases). The CDR3 totals 15 residues. Trimming took 0 bases from V and 4 from J, leaving 12 bases between them. Per germline, CDR1 LGHNA and CDR2 YNFKEQ. The CDR3 region is CASSQDGNRAYGYTF. CDR3 DNA: TGTGCCAGCAGCCAAGATGGGAACAGGGCCTATGGCTACACCTTC.

V gene TRBV5-1 combines with J gene TRBJ2-7, with TRBD1 identical over 9 bases. This CDR3 comprises 13 residues. The ends lost 5 bases at V and 5 bases at J; junction bases unmatched: 5. Germline CDR1 and CDR2: SGHRS and YFSETQ. CDR3 sequence: CASRQGARDEQYF. Written as DNA, the CDR3 is TGCGCCAGCAGACAGGGGGCGCGAGACGAGCAGTACTTC.

The rearrangement links TRBV20-1 to TRBJ1-6; possible D gene TRBD1, 5 bases. V was pared by 3 bases and J by 7 bases, with 13 bases between. CDR3 length: 14 amino acids. CDR1 and CDR2 from the germline V gene are DFQATT and SNEGSKA (reference sequence). The CDR3 sequence: CSASSRVVNSPLHF. DNA for the CDR3: TGCAGTGCTAGTAGCAGGGTGGTGAATTCACCCCTCCACTTT.

The chain couples TRBV23-1 to TRBJ1-2; 7 bases are shared with TRBD1. TRBV23-1 falls under the ORF class, with uncertain function. V shed 3 bases and J 2 bases; nucleotides not matched to a gene: 9. This CDR3 has 16 amino acids. The CDR3 is CASSHSTGVSNYGYTF. CDR3 bases: TGCGCCAGCAGTCACTCCACAGGGGTATCCAACTATGGCTACACCTTC.

This clone was found once. The chain employs TRBV3-1 (or the pseudogene TRBV3-2) and TRBJ2-1, with TRBD1 matching over 10 bases. This CDR3 has 15 amino acids. Germline assignment: CDR1 LGHDT and CDR2 YNNKEL (reference sequence). V lost 4 bases to trimming and J lost 2 bases; unmatched junction nucleotides: 2. The CDR3, as DNA: TGTGCCAGCAGCCTAGGGACAGGGGCCTACAATGAGCAGTTCTTC. Its protein is CASSLGTGAYNEQFF.

The chain is built from TRBV28 and TRBJ2-7; possible D gene TRBD2, 6 bases. Germline-derived CDR1 and CDR2 are MDHEN and SYDVKM. The CDR3 length is 15 residues. Trimming cost V 10 bases and J 0 bases, with 19 bases left between them. CDR3 nucleotides: TGTGCCACCACAGGCCCGGGACTGCCCTCCTACGAGCAGTACTTC. This encodes CATTGPGLPSYEQYF.

This clone was seen once. This sequence joins TRBV5-1 and TRBJ2-1; 7 bases are a match to TRBD1. This CDR3 contains 14 residues. Germline V gene data show CDR1 as SGHRS and CDR2 as YFSETQ. V trimming: 4 bases; J trimming: 2 bases; junction bases outside the gene matches: 3. Here the CDR3 reads CASSQQGTYNEQFF. CDR3 in DNA: TGCGCCAGCAGCCAACAGGGGACCTACAATGAGCAGTTCTTC.

This sequence joins TRBV7-9 and TRBJ1-4; 9 bases match TRBD1. The trim removed 3 bases at V and 7 bases at J, leaving 6 bases unmatched. Germline CDR1 SEHNR, CDR2 FQNEAQ (reference sequence). There are 15 residues in the CDR3. The CDR3 nucleotides are TGTGCCAGCAGCTTCCAACAGGGGGCGGGTGAAAAACTGTTTTTT. It specifies CASSFQQGAGEKLFF.

This chain uses TRBV5-1 with TRBJ2-7, with D tentatively TRBD1 (5 bases). CDR1 is SGHRS, CDR2 YFSETQ, per germline. Between the trimmed V and J ends, which lost 7 bases and 0 bases, there was a span of 14 bases. CDR3 size: 14 residues. The CDR3 DNA follows: TGCGCCAGCTCACCCGGCAGGGCCTCCTACGAGCAGTACTTC. Its protein is CASSPGRASYEQYF.

The V gene is TRBV2, the J gene TRBJ2-3; 14 nucleotides match TRBD2. V lost 6 bases and J lost 4; bases outside the gene matches: 6. The germline gives CDR1 SNHLY, CDR2 FYNNEI. This CDR3 is built from 16 residues. Written as DNA, the CDR3 is TGTGCCAGCAGCGTGGGACTAGCGGGGGAATCAGATACGCAGTATTTT. It yields the protein CASSVGLAGESDTQYF.

V is TRBV5-1 and J is TRBJ2-1, with D tentatively TRBD2 (5 bases). V lost 4 bases and J 8 bases, leaving 19 bases between the germline ends. There are 15 residues in the CDR3. Germline CDR1 and CDR2: SGHRS and YFSETQ. The CDR3, as DNA: TGCGCCAGCAGCCGAGAGGGCGTGCCGGGATATGAGCAGTTCTTC. It codes for CASSREGVPGYEQFF.

The rearrangement uses TRBV27 and TRBJ1-1, with 9 bases that match TRBD1. CDR3 length: 13 residues. CDR1 and CDR2 from the germline V gene are MNHEY and SMNVEV (reference sequence). Losses at the gene ends were 4 bases for V and 5 bases for J; bases not matched to a gene: 2. This CDR3 is CASSWDRDTEAFF. In DNA form, the CDR3 reads TGTGCCAGCAGTTGGGACAGGGATACTGAAGCTTTCTTT.

V is TRBV11-3 and J is TRBJ2-7; maybe TRBD2 (7 bases). The CDR3 is 16 residues long. Germline V gives CDR1 SGHNT, CDR2 YENEEA. Trimming shortened V by 4 bases and J by 2 bases, and 18 bases separated the two germline ends. DNA for the CDR3: TGTGCCAGCAGCTCGCTGAGGGGGGGTAGCCCCTACGAGCAGTACTTC. This codes for CASSSLRGGSPYEQYF.

The CDR3: CATTLRGGVNTEAFF. CDR3 bases: TGTGCCACTACCCTCAGGGGCGGCGTGAACACTGAAGCTTTCTTT. J is TRBJ1-1 and V is TRBV19; weak D call: TRBD1 (6 bases). This CDR3 contains 15 residues. Germline V gene sequence: CDR1 LNHDA, CDR2 SQIVND (reference sequence). Trimming removed 10 bases at V and 0 bases at J, with 18 bases between.

The CDR3 is CASSLMGSGQNEQYF. CDR3 nucleotides: TGTGCCAGCAGCTTAATGGGATCAGGGCAAAACGAGCAGTACTTC. This chain links TRBV7-2 with TRBJ2-7; possible D gene TRBD1, 5 bases. Germline assignment: CDR1 SGHTA and CDR2 FQGNSA. The CDR3 is 15 residues long. The V end lost 2 bases, the J end lost 5 bases, and 16 bases lay between the germline ends. The entire variable domain, with the rest obtained from reference TRBV7-2 and TRBJ2-7, is as follows: GAGVSQSPSNKVTEKGKDVELRCDPISGHTALYWYRQSLGQGLEFLIYFQGNSAPDKSGLPSDRFSAERTGGSVSTLTIQRTQQEDSAVYLCASSLMGSGQNEQYFGPGTRLTVT.

This clone was seen just once. The J gene is TRBJ2-7, the V gene TRBV11-2; D not certain. The germline V and J ends were trimmed by 5 bases and 0 bases, with 11 bases remaining between them. The V gene's germline CDR1 is SGHAT and CDR2 FQNNGV. This CDR3 comprises 14 residues. The CDR3, as DNA: TGTGCCAGCAGCGGAATGGGCCGCTCCTACGAGCAGTACTTC. This codes for CASSGMGRSYEQYF.

This clone was picked up a small number of times. The chain uses TRBV19 and TRBJ2-7, with a tentative D call TRBD1 (5 bases). The V gene lost 9 bases and the J gene lost 0 bases, with 15 bases spanning the gap. Looked up from germline, CDR1 is LNHDA and CDR2 is SQIVND (reference sequence). This CDR3 has 14 residues. The CDR3 protein is CASKSQATSYEQYF. As DNA, the CDR3 is TGTGCCAGCAAATCACAGGCTACCTCCTACGAGCAGTACTTC.

The rearrangement joins TRBV7-9 to TRBJ1-2; 7 positions agree with TRBD1. V shed 4 bases, J shed 6 bases, and the junction held 11 bases outside the gene matches. The V gene's germline CDR1 is SEHNR and CDR2 FQNEAQ (reference sequence). CDR3 length: 15 residues. In DNA, the CDR3 is TGTGCCAGCAGCTCCGACAGGGTAGGAGGGCATGGCTACACCTTC. Translated: CASSSDRVGGHGYTF.

The V gene is TRBV30, the J gene TRBJ2-3, with TRBD1 matching over 8 bases. The V and J ends lost 2 bases and 3 bases, in that order; junction bases with no gene match: 13. The CDR3 is 17 amino acids. CDR1 GTSNPN and CDR2 SVGIG come from the germline V gene (reference sequence). The CDR3 DNA reads TGTGCCTGGAGTCCCCTCGGACAGGGAGGTAGGACAGATACGCAGTATTTT. It translates to CAWSPLGQGGRTDTQYF. Complete variable domain (other parts from reference TRBV30 and TRBJ2-3): SQTIHQWPATLVQPVGSPLSLECTVEGTSNPNLYWYRQAAGRGLQLLFYSVGIGQISSEVPQNLSASRPQDRQFILSSKKLLLSDSGFYLCAWSPLGQGGRTDTQYFGPGTRLTVL.

The rearrangement links TRBV5-1 to TRBJ2-5; tentative D call: TRBD1 (6 bases). CDR3 length: 13 amino acids. CDR1 and CDR2 (germline): SGHRS, YFSETQ. V dropped 1 base and J dropped 5 bases, with 9 bases sitting between them. The CDR3 DNA sequence: TGCGCCAGCAGCTTGCAGGGGCTGGAGACCCAGTACTTC. Translated: CASSLQGLETQYF.